Sequencing of this T cell receptor beta chain was carried out in a study of blood T cell repertoires in COVID-19. V shed 3 bases and J shed 4 bases, with 14 bases lying between them. This CDR3 has 14 amino acids. Germline-derived CDR1 and CDR2 are SGDLS and YYNGEE. In the study's own analysis: Estimation of nucleated cell counts relied on the amplification of reference gene primers. TCRdb keeps only in-frame clones here, not all; method: immunoSEQ multiplex PCR. The D gene and trimming were derived from the DNA, and the V and J assignments and clone size from that table. The data show tens of thousands of clones, with 80% to 90% seen just once and about 5.2% held by the top ten.

The source material was peripheral blood. This TCR was sampled from a human donor in a cohort sampled during active COVID-19. The gene calls are TRBV9 and TRBJ2-7; tentatively, D is TRBD1 (6 bases). CDR3 DNA: TGTGCCAGCAGCGAGACCGGGACATCTTACGAGCAGTACTTC. The encoded protein is CASSETGTSYEQYF. Based on the CDR3 plus reference TRBV9 and TRBJ2-7, the full variable domain is DSGVTQTPKHLITATGQRVTLRCSPRSGDLSVYWYQQSLDQGLQFLIQYYNGEERAKGNILERFSAQQFPDLHSELNLSSLELGDSALYFCASSETGTSYEQYFGPGTRLTVT.